These 32 T cell receptor beta chains were sequenced from one sample in a study of technical replicates of blood from several donors. Using immunoSEQ multiplex PCR, the repertoire was profiled, and TCRdb retains in-frame clones only, with some absent. The data contain under 90,000 clones, 85% to 95% of them seen just once; the ten biggest clones take up over 0.2%. Sequenced input: T cells isolated from PBMCs. The source of these receptors is a human donor in good health.

The rearrangement joins TRBV25-1 to TRBJ2-7, with 7 bases fitting TRBD1. After removal of 5 bases from V and 3 bases from J, the junction contained 4 bases not matched to a gene. In germline, CDR1 is MGHDK, CDR2 SYGVNS. The CDR3 length is 13 residues. The CDR3 coding sequence is TGTGCCAGCAGTCGACAGGGCCTCTACGAGCAGTACTTC. This sequence encodes CASSRQGLYEQYF.

The chain links TRBV5-4 to TRBJ2-2; no clear D gene. Between the trimmed V and J ends, which lost 0 bases and 5 bases, there was a span of 11 bases. CDR3 length: 15 residues. Germline CDR1 reads SGHNT; CDR2 reads YYREEE (reference sequence). The CDR3 bases are TGTGCCAGCAGCTTGGTTGGTAGTAGTACCGGGGAGCTGTTTTTT. Translated: CASSLVGSSTGELFF.

The V call is TRBV5-6, the J call TRBJ2-1; D unresolved. Germline V gene lookup returns CDR1 SGHDT and CDR2 YYEEEE. This CDR3 region has 14 residues. Trimming took 4 bases from V and 0 from J, leaving 8 bases between them. Here the CDR3 reads CASSPLSSYNEQFF. CDR3 bases: TGTGCCAGCAGCCCTCTGAGCTCCTACAATGAGCAGTTCTTC.

This chain connects TRBV19 to TRBJ1-1; D might be TRBD1 (5 bases). CDR3 length equals 13 residues. Trimming took off 3 bases at V and 6 bases at J, with 11 bases between the two ends. Germline V gene sequence: CDR1 LNHDA, CDR2 SQIVND (reference sequence). CDR3 amino acids: CASSMAGLPEAFF. In DNA, the CDR3 is TGTGCCAGTAGTATGGCGGGGCTCCCTGAAGCTTTCTTT.

This sequence joins TRBV7-9 and TRBJ2-5, with D possibly being TRBD1 (6 bases). Trimming removed 1 base at V and 4 bases at J, with 13 bases between. The CDR3 covers 15 residues. Germline values: CDR1 SEHNR, CDR2 FQNEAQ (reference sequence). The CDR3 sequence: CASSLGDRLLETQYF. CDR3 coding DNA: TGTGCCAGCAGCTTAGGAGACAGGCTATTAGAGACCCAGTACTTC.

The chain links TRBV9 to TRBJ2-7; TRBD2 matches 9 bases. The germline V gene encodes CDR1 SGDLS and CDR2 YYNGEE. The CDR3 contains 15 residues. After removal of 1 base from V and 6 bases from J, the junction contained 8 bases not matched to a gene. CDR3: CASSVTLAGAAEQYF. The DNA for the CDR3 is TGTGCCAGCAGCGTAACTTTAGCGGGGGCGGCCGAGCAGTACTTC.

The chain combines TRBV2 with TRBJ2-1; 9 bases agree with TRBD1. The CDR3 has 13 amino acids. V lost 5 bases to trimming and J lost 8 bases; unmatched junction nucleotides: 4. Germline loops: CDR1 SNHLY, CDR2 FYNNEI. The DNA for the CDR3 is TGTGCCAGCAGTCGGGACAGGGTGTATGAGCAGTTCTTC. Amino acids: CASSRDRVYEQFF.

V and J are TRBV7-2 and TRBJ2-5, with D possibly TRBD1 on 5 matching bases. V dropped 0 bases and J dropped 3 bases, with 5 bases sitting between them. The CDR3 is made up of 13 amino acids. Germline V lookup: CDR1 SGHTA, CDR2 FQGNSA. The CDR3 nucleotides are TGTGCCAGCAGCTTAGCCAGGGAAGAGACCCAGTACTTC. Its translation: CASSLAREETQYF.

This clone has a single count. The chain joins TRBV21-1 to TRBJ2-3; the table's D call, TRBD2, has no DNA check behind it. TRBV21-1 is a documented pseudogene. This CDR3 contains 20 residues. CDR3 nucleotides: TGTGCCAGCAGCTCCCACCACCGGACTAGCGGGGTGACGGGATCAGATACGCAGTATTTT. This translates into CASSSHHRTSGVTGSDTQYF.

The chain couples TRBV11-2 to TRBJ2-1, with D tentatively TRBD1 (5 bases). CDR1 SGHAT and CDR2 FQNNGV come from the germline V gene. CDR3 size: 13 residues. V gave up 5 bases and J gave up 5 bases, with 10 bases separating them. The CDR3 coding sequence is TGTGCCAGCAGCGAAACAGGTCACAATGAGCAGTTCTTC. Translating it yields CASSETGHNEQFF.

The chain carries TRBV11-3 and TRBJ2-2; 8 bases line up with TRBD1. Germline-derived CDR1 and CDR2 are SGHNT and YENEEA. With V trimmed by 5 bases and J by 6 bases, 11 bases remained unmatched. This CDR3 is built from 16 residues. CDR3 residues: CASSDPTGEVPGELFF. The CDR3 DNA reads TGTGCCAGCAGCGACCCGACAGGGGAGGTTCCCGGGGAGCTGTTTTTT.

A few counts support this clone. The chain recombines TRBV30 with TRBJ1-1; D unresolved. Trimming took 0 bases from V and 8 from J, leaving 16 bases between them. The germline V gene has CDR1 GTSNPN and CDR2 SVGIG (reference sequence). The CDR3 length is 14 residues. DNA of the CDR3: TGTGCCTGGAGTGTACCCCGAGCTCTGGAGGAAGCTTTCTTT. Translation gives CAWSVPRALEEAFF.

The chain joins TRBV4-1 to TRBJ1-5; possible D gene TRBD1, 6 bases. Trimming took off 0 bases at V and 6 bases at J, with 18 bases between the two ends. The CDR3 length is 17 residues. Germline CDR1 reads MGHRA; CDR2 reads YSYEKL. CDR3 residues: CASSQDFTGNYPQPQHF. As DNA, the CDR3 is TGCGCCAGCAGCCAAGATTTCACAGGGAACTACCCTCAGCCCCAGCATTTT.

This chain uses TRBV28 with TRBJ2-2; TRBD2 is a possible D gene (6 bases). Germline V CDR1 and CDR2: MDHEN, SYDVKM. The V end lost 4 bases, the J end lost 6 bases, and 12 bases lay between the germline ends. The CDR3 runs 14 residues. As DNA, the CDR3 is TGTGCCAGCAGTTCTGCCTGGGGGGCCGGGGAGCTGTTTTTT. Protein: CASSSAWGAGELFF.

This rearrangement joins TRBV14 to TRBJ2-7; D gene uncertain. The CDR3 is made up of 13 amino acids. V lost 4 bases, J lost 6 bases, and 13 bases lay in between. The germline gives CDR1 SGHDN, CDR2 FVKESK. The CDR3 DNA reads as TGTGCCAGCAGCCCGAAACGTAACAGCGAGCAGTACTTC. Protein product: CASSPKRNSEQYF.

The chain recombines TRBV5-1 with TRBJ2-7; D not certain. The germline V gene encodes CDR1 SGHRS and CDR2 YFSETQ. The V and J ends lost 0 bases and 0 bases respectively, with 10 bases between them. This CDR3 region has 15 residues. The CDR3 spells CASSLASGSSYEQYF. In DNA form, the CDR3 reads TGCGCCAGCAGCTTGGCATCAGGAAGCTCCTACGAGCAGTACTTC.

The chain recombines TRBV9 with TRBJ1-4; D is possibly TRBD1 (5 bases). The CDR3 sequence is 12 residues long. Germline lookup yields CDR1 SGDLS and CDR2 YYNGEE. V lost 3 bases, J lost 7 bases, and 7 bases lay in between. CDR3 sequence (DNA): TGTGCCAGCAGCGACACAGGTGAAAAACTGTTTTTT. Translation: CASSDTGEKLFF.

The chain joins TRBV5-1 to TRBJ2-1, with D perhaps matching TRBD2 (6 bases). Germline-derived CDR1 and CDR2 are SGHRS and YFSETQ. V was clipped by 2 bases and J by 1 base, with 16 bases between them. The CDR3 totals 17 residues. Here the CDR3 DNA reads TGCGCCAGCAGCTTCGGGACTGAATTTTTATCCTACAATGAGCAGTTCTTC. The encoded protein is CASSFGTEFLSYNEQFF.

V usage is TRBV6-6 and J usage is TRBJ1-3; D is perhaps TRBD1 (6 bases). CDR3 length equals 13 residues. Per the germline V gene, CDR1 is MNHNY and CDR2 is SVGAGI (reference sequence). Trimming left V 6 bases short and J 2 bases short, with 8 bases between. In DNA, the CDR3 is TGTGCCAGCAGACAGGGCGCTGGAAACACCATATATTTT. This codes for CASRQGAGNTIYF.

The chain uses TRBV4-1 and TRBJ1-1; 7 nucleotides align to TRBD1. The V and J ends lost 2 bases and 5 bases, in that order; junction bases with no gene match: 11. The germline gives CDR1 MGHRA, CDR2 YSYEKL. The CDR3 is made up of 16 amino acids. The CDR3 bases are TGCGCCAGCAGCCAAAGTTTTGCAGGGGGTGGTACTGAAGCTTTCTTT. The encoded protein is CASSQSFAGGGTEAFF.

The rearrangement links TRBV6-5 to TRBJ2-5; TRBD1 matches at 7 bases. The germline V gene has CDR1 MNHEY and CDR2 SVGAGI. The CDR3 is made up of 14 amino acids. Losses at the gene ends were 4 bases for V and 2 bases for J; bases not matched to a gene: 4. CDR3 DNA sequence: TGTGCCAGCAGTTTTCGACAGGGACAAGAGACCCAGTACTTC. Its translation: CASSFRQGQETQYF.

This sequence joins TRBV5-1 and TRBJ2-2; a weak D match, TRBD1 (5 bases). In germline, CDR1 is SGHRS, CDR2 YFSETQ. Trimming took off 0 bases at V and 9 bases at J, with 27 bases between the two ends. The CDR3 spans 19 residues. The CDR3 is CASSLGSSSASSQGRELFF. In DNA form, the CDR3 reads TGCGCCAGCAGCTTGGGTTCGTCATCAGCTTCATCTCAGGGAAGGGAGCTGTTTTTT.

The CDR3 coding sequence is TGTGCCAGTAGTACCAATGGGCTAGCGGGGAAGAGCAAGCACGAGCAGTACTTC. Protein: CASSTNGLAGKSKHEQYF. V usage is TRBV19 and J usage is TRBJ2-7, with TRBD2 identical over 9 bases. Unmatched junction bases numbered 18, after V lost 4 bases and J lost 5 bases. CDR3 length equals 18 residues. Germline CDR1 LNHDA, CDR2 SQIVND (reference sequence).

V gene TRBV5-1 combines with J gene TRBJ1-2; weak D call: TRBD1 (5 bases). Germline loops: CDR1 SGHRS, CDR2 YFSETQ. V dropped 2 bases and J dropped 3 bases, with 11 bases sitting between them. This CDR3 has 14 amino acids. The CDR3 is CASSFEDTYYGYTF. CDR3 in DNA: TGCGCCAGCAGCTTCGAGGACACCTACTATGGCTACACCTTC.

This chain joins TRBV7-8 and TRBJ1-4; 8 nucleotides agree with TRBD1. The CDR3 consists of 15 residues. Germline CDR1 SGHVS, CDR2 FQNEAQ. The V gene end was trimmed by 6 bases and the J gene end by 7 bases; junction bases not matched to a gene: 10. CDR3 sequence: CASRPNRTGREKLFF. CDR3 coding DNA: TGTGCCAGCAGGCCCAACCGGACAGGGCGTGAAAAACTGTTTTTT.

This chain uses TRBV7-3 with TRBJ1-3; the D is unclear. The CDR3 consists of 17 residues. Germline CDR1 and CDR2: SGHTA and FQGTGA. Trimming removed 7 bases from V and 0 bases from J, with 19 bases in between. The CDR3 DNA reads TGTGCCAGCACCCTCCCCCCCAGCGCGTCCTCTGGAAACACCATATATTTT. Residues: CASTLPPSASSGNTIYF.

The gene calls are TRBV19 and TRBJ1-1; TRBD1 matches at 7 bases. This CDR3 spans 15 amino acids. CDR1 is LNHDA and CDR2 is SQIVND in the germline V gene (reference sequence). After removal of 5 bases from V and 0 bases from J, the junction contained 6 bases not matched to a gene. The CDR3 DNA reads TGTGCCAGTAGTCTGGGACAGTATATGAACACTGAAGCTTTCTTT. Translated: CASSLGQYMNTEAFF.

The V gene is TRBV15, the J gene TRBJ2-7; TRBD2 is a possible D gene (6 bases). The V end was cut by 5 bases, the J end by 0 bases, with 14 bases between. The germline gives CDR1 LNHNV, CDR2 YYDKDF (reference sequence). This CDR3 contains 15 residues. The CDR3 nucleotides read TGTGCCACCAGCGCCCGACCGGGGGACTCCTACGAGCAGTACTTC. Its protein is CATSARPGDSYEQYF.

CDR3: CVRSSTYEQYF. The DNA for the CDR3 is TGTGTCAGAAGCTCCACCTACGAGCAGTACTTC. V and J are TRBV7-5 and TRBJ2-7; TRBD1 reflects the table's D call only, with no check against the DNA. TRBV7-5 is marked as a pseudogene. CDR3 length: 11 amino acids.

This clone has just one count. The rearrangement uses TRBV28 and TRBJ2-3; 9 bases are shared with TRBD1. Germline CDR1 is MDHEN and CDR2 is SYDVKM. V lost 10 bases to trimming and J lost 4 bases; unmatched junction nucleotides: 12. The CDR3 has 15 amino acids. The CDR3 loop reads CAIGTGIIGADTQYF. CDR3 coding DNA: TGTGCCATCGGGACAGGGATAATAGGAGCAGATACGCAGTATTTT. The whole variable domain, remainder taken from reference TRBV28 and TRBJ2-3, is DVKVTQSSRYLVKRTGEKVFLECVQDMDHENMFWYRQDPGLGLRLIYFSYDVKMKEKGDIPEGYSVSREKKERFSLILESASTNQTSMYLCAIGTGIIGADTQYFGPGTRLTVL.

The chain joins TRBV6-4 to TRBJ2-2; D is possibly TRBD2 (5 bases). The germline V gene has CDR1 MRHNA and CDR2 SNTAGT. The CDR3 has 15 residues. Trimming cost V 0 bases and J 7 bases, with 12 bases left between them. The CDR3 nucleotides read TGTGCCAGCAGTGACTCGAATAGCGTTGACGGGGAGCTGTTTTTT. It specifies CASSDSNSVDGELFF.

The chain recombines TRBV4-1 with TRBJ2-7, with 7 bases lining up with TRBD2. V shed 1 base and J 2 bases; nucleotides not matched to a gene: 5. There are 15 residues in the CDR3. Germline lookup yields CDR1 MGHRA and CDR2 YSYEKL. CDR3 DNA sequence: TGCGCCAGCAGCCAAGTTAGCGGGCCCACCTACGAGCAGTACTTC. It codes for CASSQVSGPTYEQYF.